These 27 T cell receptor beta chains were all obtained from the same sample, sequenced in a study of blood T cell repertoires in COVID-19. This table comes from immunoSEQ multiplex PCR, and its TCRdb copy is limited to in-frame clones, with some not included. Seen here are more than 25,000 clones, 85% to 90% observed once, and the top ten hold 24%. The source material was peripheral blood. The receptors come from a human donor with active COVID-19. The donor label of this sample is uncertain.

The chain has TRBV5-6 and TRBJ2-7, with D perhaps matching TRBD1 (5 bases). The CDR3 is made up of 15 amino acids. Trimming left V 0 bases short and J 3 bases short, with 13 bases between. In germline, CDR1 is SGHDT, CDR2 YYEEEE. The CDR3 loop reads CASSLVRGRDYEQYF. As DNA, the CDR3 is TGTGCCAGCAGCTTGGTAAGGGGTCGAGACTACGAGCAGTACTTC.

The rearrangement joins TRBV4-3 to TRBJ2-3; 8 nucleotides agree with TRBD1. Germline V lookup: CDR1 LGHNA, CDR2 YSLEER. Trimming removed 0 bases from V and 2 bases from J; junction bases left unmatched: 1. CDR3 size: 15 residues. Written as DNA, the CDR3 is TGCGCCAGCAGCCAAGAGCAGGGGGCCACAGATACGCAGTATTTT. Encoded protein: CASSQEQGATDTQYF.

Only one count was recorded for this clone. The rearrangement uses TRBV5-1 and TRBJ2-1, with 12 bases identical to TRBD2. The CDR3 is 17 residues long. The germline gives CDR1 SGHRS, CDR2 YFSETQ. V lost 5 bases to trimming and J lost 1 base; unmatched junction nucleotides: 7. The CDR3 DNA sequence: TGCGCCAGCAGGTGGGCTAGCGGGGGGGCGTCCTACAATGAGCAGTTCTTC. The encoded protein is CASRWASGGASYNEQFF. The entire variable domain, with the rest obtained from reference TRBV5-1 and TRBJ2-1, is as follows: KAGVTQTPRYLIKTRGQQVTLSCSPISGHRSVSWYQQTPGQGLQFLFEYFSETQRNKGNFPGRFSGRQFSNSRSEMNVSTLELGDSALYLCASRWASGGASYNEQFFGPGTRLTVL.

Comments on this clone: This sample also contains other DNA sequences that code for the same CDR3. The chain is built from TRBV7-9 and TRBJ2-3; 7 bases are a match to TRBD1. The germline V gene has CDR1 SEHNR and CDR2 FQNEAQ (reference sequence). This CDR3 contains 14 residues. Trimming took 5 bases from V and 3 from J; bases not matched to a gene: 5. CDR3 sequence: CASSLTGSTDTQYF. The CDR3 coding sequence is TGTGCCAGCAGCCTGACAGGGTCGACAGATACGCAGTATTTT.

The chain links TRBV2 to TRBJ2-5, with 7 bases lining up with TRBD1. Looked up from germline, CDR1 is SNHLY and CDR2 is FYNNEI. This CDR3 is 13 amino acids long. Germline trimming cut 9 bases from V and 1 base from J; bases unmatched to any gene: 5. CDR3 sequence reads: CASRQGRQETQYF. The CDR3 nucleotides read TGTGCCAGTCGACAGGGTCGCCAAGAGACCCAGTACTTC.

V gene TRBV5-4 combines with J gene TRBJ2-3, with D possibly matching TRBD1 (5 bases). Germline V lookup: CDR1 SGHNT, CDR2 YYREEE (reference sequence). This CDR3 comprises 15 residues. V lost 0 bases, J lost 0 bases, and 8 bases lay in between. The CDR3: CASSLGPGSTDTQYF. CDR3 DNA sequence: TGTGCCAGCAGCTTGGGGCCAGGGAGCACAGATACGCAGTATTTT.

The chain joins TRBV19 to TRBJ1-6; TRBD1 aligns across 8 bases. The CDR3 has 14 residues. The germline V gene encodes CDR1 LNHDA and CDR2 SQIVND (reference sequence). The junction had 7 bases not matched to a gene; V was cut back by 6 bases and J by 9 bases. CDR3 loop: CASRSDRVLSPLHF. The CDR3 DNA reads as TGTGCCAGTAGGTCGGACAGGGTCCTTTCACCCCTCCACTTT.

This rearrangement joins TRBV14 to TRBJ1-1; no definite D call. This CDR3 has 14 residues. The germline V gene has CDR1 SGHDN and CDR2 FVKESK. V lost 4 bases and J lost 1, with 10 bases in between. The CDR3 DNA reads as TGTGCCAGCAGCCCGCAACCGGGGAACACTGAAGCTTTCTTT. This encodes CASSPQPGNTEAFF.

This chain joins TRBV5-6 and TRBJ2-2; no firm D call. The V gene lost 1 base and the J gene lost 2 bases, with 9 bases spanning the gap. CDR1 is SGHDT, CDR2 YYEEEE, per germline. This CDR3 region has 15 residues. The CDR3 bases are TGTGCCAGCAGCTTGAGCTTGCGAAACACCGGGGAGCTGTTTTTT. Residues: CASSLSLRNTGELFF.

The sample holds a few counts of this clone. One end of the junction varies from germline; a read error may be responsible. The CDR3 nucleotides are TGTGCCAGCAGCGAAGTTACAGGGGGCACTGAAGCTTTCTTT. This sequence encodes CASSEVTGGTEAFF. The chain couples TRBV2 to TRBJ1-1; 8 bases line up with TRBD1. CDR1 is SNHLY and CDR2 is FYNNEI in the germline V gene. The CDR3 has 14 residues. The variable domain in full, with the rest retrieved from reference TRBV2 and TRBJ1-1, is EPEVTQTPSHQVTQMGQEVILRCVPISNHLYFYWYRQILGQKVEFLVSFYNNEISEKSEIFDDQFSVERPDGSNFTLKIRSTKLEDSAMYFCASSEVTGGTEAFFGQGTRLTVV.

The CDR3 DNA reads as TGTGCCAGCAGTTTAGTTTCCTACGAGCAGTACTTC. It is translated as CASSLVSYEQYF. The rearrangement uses TRBV6-5 and TRBJ2-7; no reliable D call. The CDR3 has 12 residues. CDR1 MNHEY and CDR2 SVGAGI come from the germline V gene. Deletions cut 4 bases from V and 1 base from J, with 5 bases between.

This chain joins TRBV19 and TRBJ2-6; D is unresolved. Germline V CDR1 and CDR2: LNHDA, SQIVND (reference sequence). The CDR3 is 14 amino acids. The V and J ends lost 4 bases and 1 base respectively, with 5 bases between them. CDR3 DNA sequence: TGTGCCAGTAGTAGCGAGTCTGGGGCCAACGTCCTGACTTTC. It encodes CASSSESGANVLTF.

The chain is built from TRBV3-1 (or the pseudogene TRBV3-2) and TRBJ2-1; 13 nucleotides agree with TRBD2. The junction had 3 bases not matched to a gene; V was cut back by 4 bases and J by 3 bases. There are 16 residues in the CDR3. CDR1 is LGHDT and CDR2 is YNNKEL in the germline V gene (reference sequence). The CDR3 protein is CASSPGTSGDYNEQFF. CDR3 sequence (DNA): TGTGCCAGCAGCCCCGGGACTAGCGGGGACTACAATGAGCAGTTCTTC.

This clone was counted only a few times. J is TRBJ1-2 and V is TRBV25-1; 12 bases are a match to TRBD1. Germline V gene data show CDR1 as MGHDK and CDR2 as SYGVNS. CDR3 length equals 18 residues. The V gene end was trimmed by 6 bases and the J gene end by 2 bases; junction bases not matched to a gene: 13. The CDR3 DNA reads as TGTGCCAGCAGCCCTAGTGGGACAGGGGGCGCGAGAAACTATGGCTACACCTTC. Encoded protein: CASSPSGTGGARNYGYTF.

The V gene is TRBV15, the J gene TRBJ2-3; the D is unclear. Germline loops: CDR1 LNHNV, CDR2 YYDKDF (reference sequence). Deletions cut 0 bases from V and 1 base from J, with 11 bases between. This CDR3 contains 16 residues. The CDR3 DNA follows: TGTGCCACCAGCAGAGATCGCGGAGCAGGCACAGATACGCAGTATTTT. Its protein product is CATSRDRGAGTDTQYF.

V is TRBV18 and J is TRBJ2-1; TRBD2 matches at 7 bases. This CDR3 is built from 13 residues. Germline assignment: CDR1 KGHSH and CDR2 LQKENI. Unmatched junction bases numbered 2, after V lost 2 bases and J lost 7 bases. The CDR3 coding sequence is TGTGCCAGCTCACCAAGCGGGAAAAATGAGCAGTTCTTC. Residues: CASSPSGKNEQFF. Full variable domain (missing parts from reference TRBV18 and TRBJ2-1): NAGVMQNPRHLVRRRGQEARLRCSPMKGHSHVYWYRQLPEEGLKFMVYLQKENIIDESGMPKERFSAEFPKEGPSILRIQQVVRGDSAAYFCASSPSGKNEQFFGPGTRLTVL.

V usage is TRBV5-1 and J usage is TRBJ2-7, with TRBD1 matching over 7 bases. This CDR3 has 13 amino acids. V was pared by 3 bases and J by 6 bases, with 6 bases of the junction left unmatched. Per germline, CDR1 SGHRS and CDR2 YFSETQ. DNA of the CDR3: TGCGCCAGCAGCTCCCGCAGGGGGAGCGAGCAGTACTTC. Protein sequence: CASSSRRGSEQYF.

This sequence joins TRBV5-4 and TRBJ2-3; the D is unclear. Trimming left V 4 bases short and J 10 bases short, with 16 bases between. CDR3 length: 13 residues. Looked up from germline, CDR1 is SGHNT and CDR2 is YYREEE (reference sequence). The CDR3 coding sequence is TGTGCCAGCAGCGGTGAAGTAGAGCGCGCGCAGTATTTT. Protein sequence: CASSGEVERAQYF.

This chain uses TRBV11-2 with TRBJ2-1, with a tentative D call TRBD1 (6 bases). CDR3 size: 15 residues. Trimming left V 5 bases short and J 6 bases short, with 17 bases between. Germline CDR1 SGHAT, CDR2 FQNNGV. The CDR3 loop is CASSPGQLMVNEQFF. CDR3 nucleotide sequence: TGTGCCAGCAGCCCTGGACAGCTGATGGTCAATGAGCAGTTCTTC.

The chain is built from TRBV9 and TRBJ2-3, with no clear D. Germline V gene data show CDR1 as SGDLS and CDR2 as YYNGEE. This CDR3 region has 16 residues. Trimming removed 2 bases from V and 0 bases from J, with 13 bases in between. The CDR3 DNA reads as TGTGCCAGCAGCGTGGATAGCCCACCTAGCACAGATACGCAGTATTTT. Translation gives CASSVDSPPSTDTQYF.

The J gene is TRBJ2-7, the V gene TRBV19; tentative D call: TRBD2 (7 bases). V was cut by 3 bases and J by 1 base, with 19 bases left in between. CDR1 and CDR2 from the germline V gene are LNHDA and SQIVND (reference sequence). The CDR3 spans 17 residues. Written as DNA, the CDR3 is TGTGCCAGTAGTATTCGATTTCGCGGGGGCCATTCCTACGAGCAGTACTTC. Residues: CASSIRFRGGHSYEQYF. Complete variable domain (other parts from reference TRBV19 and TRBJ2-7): DGGITQSPKYLFRKEGQNVTLSCEQNLNHDAMYWYRQDPGQGLRLIYYSQIVNDFQKGDIAEGYSVSREKKESFPLTVTSAQKNPTAFYLCASSIRFRGGHSYEQYFGPGTRLTVT.

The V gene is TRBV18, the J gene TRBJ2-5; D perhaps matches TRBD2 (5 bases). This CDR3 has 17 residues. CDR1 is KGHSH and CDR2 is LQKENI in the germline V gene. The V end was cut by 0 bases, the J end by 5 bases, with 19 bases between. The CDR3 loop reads CASSPPSTSVTGETQYF. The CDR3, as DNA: TGTGCCAGCTCACCACCCTCTACCAGTGTAACGGGGGAGACCCAGTACTTC.

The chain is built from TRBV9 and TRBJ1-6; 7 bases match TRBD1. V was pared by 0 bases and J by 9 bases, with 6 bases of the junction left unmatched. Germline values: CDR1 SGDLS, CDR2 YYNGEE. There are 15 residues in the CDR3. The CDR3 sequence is CASSVEGAAGSPLHF. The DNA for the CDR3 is TGTGCCAGCAGCGTAGAGGGGGCAGCGGGTTCACCCCTCCACTTT.

The CDR3 sequence: CASSLIGGVEKLFF. CDR3 DNA: TGTGCCAGCAGTTTAATAGGGGGCGTTGAAAAACTGTTTTTT. The V and J genes are TRBV27 and TRBJ1-4, with 7 bases identical to TRBD1. This CDR3 region has 14 residues. CDR1 and CDR2 (germline): MNHEY, SMNVEV (reference sequence). The ends lost 2 bases at V and 7 bases at J; junction bases unmatched: 4.

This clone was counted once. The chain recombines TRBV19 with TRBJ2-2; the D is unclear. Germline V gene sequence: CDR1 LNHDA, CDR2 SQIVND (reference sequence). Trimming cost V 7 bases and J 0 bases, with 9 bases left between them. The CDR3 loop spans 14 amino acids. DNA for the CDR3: TGTGCCAGTATCTTCTCGGCGAACACCGGGGAGCTGTTTTTT. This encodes CASIFSANTGELFF.

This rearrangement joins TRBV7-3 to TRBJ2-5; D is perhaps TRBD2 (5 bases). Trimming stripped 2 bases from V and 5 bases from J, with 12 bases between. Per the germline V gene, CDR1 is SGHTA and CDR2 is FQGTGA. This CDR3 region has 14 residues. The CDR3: CASSLGGGGETQYF. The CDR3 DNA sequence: TGTGCCAGCAGCTTAGGTGGAGGTGGGGAGACCCAGTACTTC.

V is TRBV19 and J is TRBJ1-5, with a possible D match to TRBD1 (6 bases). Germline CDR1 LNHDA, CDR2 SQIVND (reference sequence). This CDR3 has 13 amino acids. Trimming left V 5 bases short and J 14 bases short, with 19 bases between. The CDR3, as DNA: TGTGCCAGTAGTCCTATAGGGGGACGAGGCGAGCATTTT. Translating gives CASSPIGGRGEHF.